This T cell receptor beta chain was identified in a study of blood T cell repertoires in COVID-19. The CDR3 sequence is 14 residues long. CDR1 and CDR2 (germline): LNHDA, SQIVND (reference sequence). The ends were cut back, 7 bases at V and 1 base at J, with 11 bases in the middle. This clone came up a few times. Sequenced by immunoSEQ multiplex PCR; TCRdb stores in-frame clones only, minus some. This table has about 190,000 clones, around 84% appearing once. Source material: PBMCs or T cells enriched from blood (not recorded which). The receptor was isolated from a woman in her thirties who had been exposed to COVID-19. This chain uses TRBV19 with TRBJ1-5, with D unclear. The DNA of the CDR3 is TGTGCCAGTAAAACCCCAGTAAGCAATCAGCCCCAGCATTTT. Translating gives CASKTPVSNQPQHF.